This TCR beta chain appears in the sequencing data of a study of blood T cell repertoires in COVID-19. J gave up 0 bases and V 5 bases, and 4 bases lay outside the gene matches. Germline CDR1 and CDR2: SGHVS and FQNEAQ. The CDR3 runs to 16 residues. Sequenced by immunoSEQ multiplex PCR; TCRdb stores in-frame clones only, minus some. The sample shows fewer than 70,000 clones, about 80% of them seen only once. The source of this sequence is a man aged 25-45 years with COVID-19, enrolled during active disease. The rearrangement joins TRBV7-8 to TRBJ2-1; 10 bases are a match to TRBD2. The material sequenced was peripheral blood. CDR3 protein: CASSRAGGRSYNEQFF. The CDR3 DNA sequence: TGTGCCAGCAGCCGAGCGGGGGGGCGCTCCTACAATGAGCAGTTCTTC.